This entry lists 18 T cell receptor beta chains sequenced from one sample in a study of blood T cell repertoires in COVID-19. Clones were sequenced by immunoSEQ multiplex PCR, and TCRdb holds only the in-frame ones, with some missing. The table has 350,000 to 450,000 clones, 91% seen once; the top ten hold about 0.78%. Specimen: PBMCs or T cells enriched from blood (not recorded which). The source of these receptors is a woman aged 40 to 49 who had been exposed to COVID-19.

This rearrangement joins TRBV4-1 to TRBJ2-7; D is unclear. Germline V gene lookup returns CDR1 MGHRA and CDR2 YSYEKL. This CDR3 has 15 amino acids. V was trimmed by 0 bases and J by 0 bases, leaving 9 bases between them. The CDR3 here is CASSQEASRSYEQYF. DNA for the CDR3: TGCGCCAGCAGCCAAGAAGCGAGCCGCTCCTACGAGCAGTACTTC.

This chain links TRBV5-6 with TRBJ2-7; 9 positions agree with TRBD1. The germline V gene has CDR1 SGHDT and CDR2 YYEEEE. The V gene end was trimmed by 2 bases and the J gene end by 3 bases; junction bases not matched to a gene: 6. The CDR3 runs to 15 residues. CDR3 in amino acids: CASSLDRGMGYEQYF. The CDR3 nucleotides read TGTGCCAGCAGCTTAGACAGGGGGATGGGCTACGAGCAGTACTTC.

This sequence joins TRBV27 and TRBJ2-2, with 15 bases fitting TRBD2. The junction had 9 bases not matched to a gene; V was cut back by 5 bases and J by 5 bases. CDR1 is MNHEY, CDR2 SMNVEV, per germline (reference sequence). The CDR3 is 18 amino acids. CDR3 bases: TGTGCCAGCAGTCGCGCGGGACTAGCGGGAGGTATTACCGGGGAGCTGTTTTTT. Protein product: CASSRAGLAGGITGELFF.

This clone was seen ten or more times. The rearrangement joins TRBV11-3 to TRBJ2-1, with 13 nucleotides matching TRBD2. The CDR3 loop spans 15 amino acids. J lost 9 bases, V lost 5 bases, and 7 bases had no gene match. Germline V gives CDR1 SGHNT, CDR2 YENEEA. Here the CDR3 DNA reads TGTGCCAGCAGCATAGGACTAGCGGGAGCGGGTGAGCAGTTCTTC. This sequence encodes CASSIGLAGAGEQFF.

The table lists this clone with a count of one. The rearrangement joins TRBV6-5 to TRBJ2-3; D perhaps matches TRBD2 (5 bases). V was clipped by 2 bases and J by 2 bases, with 11 bases between them. The CDR3 spans 15 residues. Per germline, CDR1 MNHEY and CDR2 SVGAGI. CDR3 in amino acids: CASSYLGSTTDTQYF. As DNA, the CDR3 is TGTGCCAGCAGTTACCTTGGGAGTACCACAGATACGCAGTATTTT.

The chain is built from TRBV18 and TRBJ2-1; TRBD2 aligns across 9 bases. The junction had 18 bases not matched to a gene; V was cut back by 1 base and J by 8 bases. CDR1 is KGHSH and CDR2 is LQKENI in the germline V gene. The CDR3 covers 19 residues. CDR3 nucleotide sequence: TGTGCCAGCTCACCACTGAGCTTGGGCGGGGGGGTTACTCGACATGAGCAGTTCTTC. This gives the protein CASSPLSLGGGVTRHEQFF.

The chain employs TRBV20-1 and TRBJ1-2, with 9 positions matching TRBD1. The CDR3 is made up of 14 amino acids. Trimming at V came to 3 bases and at J to 3 bases, leaving 5 bases not matched to a gene. Germline-derived CDR1 and CDR2 are DFQATT and SNEGSKA (reference sequence). CDR3 nucleotide sequence: TGCAGTGCTAGTCACGGGACAGGGTACTATGGCTACACCTTC. Amino acid sequence: CSASHGTGYYGYTF.

Written as DNA, the CDR3 is TGTGCCAGCAGTTACTTGCCCGGACAGGGTCAGCCTGAAGCTTTCTTT. It yields the protein CASSYLPGQGQPEAFF. The chain carries TRBV6-5 and TRBJ1-1; TRBD1 aligns across 8 bases. Germline CDR1 is MNHEY and CDR2 is SVGAGI. CDR3 length: 16 amino acids. The trim removed 1 base at V and 6 bases at J, leaving 10 bases unmatched.

V gene TRBV24-1 combines with J gene TRBJ1-5, with D possibly being TRBD1 (5 bases). The CDR3 has 16 residues. With 10 bases removed from V and 0 bases from J, the gap between germline ends came to 18 bases. Germline-derived CDR1 and CDR2 are KGHDR and SFDVKD. CDR3 sequence reads: CATAPGGERSNQPQHF. CDR3 coding DNA: TGTGCCACTGCCCCGGGAGGGGAGCGTAGCAATCAGCCCCAGCATTTT.

The chain links TRBV5-5 to TRBJ1-1; D gene unclear. CDR3 length equals 15 residues. Germline V lookup: CDR1 SGHKS, CDR2 YYEKEE (reference sequence). V was shortened by 3 bases and J by 0 bases, with 12 bases between the two germline ends. The chain's CDR3 is CASSSVGVMNTEAFF. CDR3 DNA sequence: TGTGCCAGCAGCTCCGTCGGTGTCATGAACACTGAAGCTTTCTTT. Full variable domain (outside the CDR3, taken from reference TRBV5-5 and TRBJ1-1): DAGVTQSPTHLIKTRGQQVTLRCSPISGHKSVSWYQQVLGQGPQFIFQYYEKEERGRGNFPDRFSARQFPNYSSELNVNALLLGDSALYLCASSSVGVMNTEAFFGQGTRLTVV.

The chain uses TRBV19 and TRBJ2-7; a weak D match, TRBD2 (5 bases). V lost 5 bases to trimming and J lost 2 bases, with 19 bases between them. The germline V gene has CDR1 LNHDA and CDR2 SQIVND (reference sequence). The CDR3 totals 16 residues. CDR3 amino acids: CASSSPGIVATYEQYF. For the CDR3, the DNA is TGTGCCAGTAGTTCCCCCGGGATCGTCGCCACCTACGAGCAGTACTTC.

The chain recombines TRBV7-2 with TRBJ1-1; 9 nucleotides match TRBD1. J was trimmed by 1 base and V by 2 bases; bases with no gene match: 5. Germline V gene data show CDR1 as SGHTA and CDR2 as FQGNSA. The CDR3 extends over 16 amino acids. CDR3 nucleotides: TGTGCCAGCAGCTTAAGGTGGGACAGGGCGAACACTGAAGCTTTCTTT. Translated: CASSLRWDRANTEAFF.

This chain links TRBV4-3 with TRBJ1-2; TRBD1 matches at 7 bases. This CDR3 contains 15 residues. Trimming cost V 0 bases and J 9 bases; bases outside gene matches: 10. Germline V lookup: CDR1 LGHNA, CDR2 YSLEER. The CDR3, as DNA: TGCGCCAGCAGCCAAGATCTGGGACAGTCGTTTAGCTACACCTTC. Translation gives CASSQDLGQSFSYTF.

V usage is TRBV5-1 and J usage is TRBJ2-3; 14 bases map to TRBD2. With 4 bases clipped from V and 0 bases from J, the junction kept 1 base outside the gene matches. The germline gives CDR1 SGHRS, CDR2 YFSETQ. This CDR3 spans 16 amino acids. CDR3 coding DNA: TGCGCCAGCAGCCGACTAGCGGGGGGGAGCACAGATACGCAGTATTTT. Its protein is CASSRLAGGSTDTQYF.

This chain joins TRBV18 and TRBJ2-3; 10 nucleotides line up with TRBD2. The CDR3 spans 17 residues. Unmatched junction bases numbered 6, after V lost 2 bases and J lost 1 base. Germline V CDR1 and CDR2: KGHSH, LQKENI. The CDR3 is CASSPFWGTSGTDTQYF. In DNA, the CDR3 is TGTGCCAGCTCACCATTTTGGGGGACTAGCGGCACAGATACGCAGTATTTT.

The chain combines TRBV10-2 with TRBJ1-6, with D unresolved. Germline CDR1 reads WSHSY; CDR2 reads SAAADI. The CDR3 spans 17 residues. V dropped 1 base and J dropped 0 bases, with 10 bases sitting between them. CDR3 nucleotides: TGCGCCAGCAGTGAGTTCCGGGGAAGCTCCTATAATTCACCCCTCCACTTT. Amino acids: CASSEFRGSSYNSPLHF.

The chain has TRBV7-3 and TRBJ1-2; no definite D call. The CDR3 has 15 amino acids. V lost 0 bases and J 6 bases, leaving 14 bases between the germline ends. CDR1 is SGHTA, CDR2 FQGTGA, per germline. Here the CDR3 reads CASSLTRDGRDGYTF. Written as DNA, the CDR3 is TGTGCCAGCAGCTTAACGAGAGACGGGAGGGATGGCTACACCTTC.

This sequence joins TRBV5-1 and TRBJ1-2, with D perhaps matching TRBD1 (5 bases). CDR3 length equals 15 residues. Trimming left V 4 bases short and J 3 bases short, with 16 bases between. The germline V gene has CDR1 SGHRS and CDR2 YFSETQ. CDR3 nucleotides: TGCGCCAGCAGCCCAGGGCTGACAGCCGACTATGGCTACACCTTC. Translating it yields CASSPGLTADYGYTF. The whole variable domain, remainder taken from reference TRBV5-1 and TRBJ1-2, is KAGVTQTPRYLIKTRGQQVTLSCSPISGHRSVSWYQQTPGQGLQFLFEYFSETQRNKGNFPGRFSGRQFSNSRSEMNVSTLELGDSALYLCASSPGLTADYGYTFGSGTRLTVV.